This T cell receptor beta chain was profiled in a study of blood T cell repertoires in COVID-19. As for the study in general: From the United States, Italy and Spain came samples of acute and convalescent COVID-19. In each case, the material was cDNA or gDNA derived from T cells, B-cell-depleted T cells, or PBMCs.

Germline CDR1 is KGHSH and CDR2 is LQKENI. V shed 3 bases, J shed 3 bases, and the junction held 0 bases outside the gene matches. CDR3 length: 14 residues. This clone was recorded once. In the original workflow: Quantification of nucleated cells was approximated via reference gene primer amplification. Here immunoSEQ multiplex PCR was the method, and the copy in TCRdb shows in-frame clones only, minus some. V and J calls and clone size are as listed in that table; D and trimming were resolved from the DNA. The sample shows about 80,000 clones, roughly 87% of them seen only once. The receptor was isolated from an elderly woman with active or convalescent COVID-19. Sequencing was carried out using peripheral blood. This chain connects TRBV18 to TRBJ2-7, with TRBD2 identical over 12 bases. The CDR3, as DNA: TGTGCCAGCTCACCGGGACTAGCGGGCTACGAGCAGTACTTC. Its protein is CASSPGLAGYEQYF.